The rows below give T cell receptor beta chains drawn from one sample of a study of radiation and T cells in renal cell carcinoma. Repertoires were generated with immunoSEQ multiplex PCR, while TCRdb's copy carries only in-frame clones and drops some. This table holds some 70,000 clones, about 80% found once. This specimen was blood, taken from a patient whose treatment included radiotherapy and nephrectomy. All receptors derive from a man aged 60-69 years with renal cell carcinoma. The CDR3 runs from the conserved cysteine through the conserved F or W. Each record gives: clone size, V gene, J gene, D gene, CDR3 DNA, CDR3 protein. The D gene is left open where the match is weak. Expanded clones are given a class, and other clones once, few, many or no size at all.

abundance: few
v_gene: TRBV6-5
j_gene: TRBJ1-4
d_gene: TRBD1
CDR3nt: TGTGCCAGCAGACAGGGGGAAAAACTGTTTTTT
CDR3aa: CASRQGEKLFF

abundance: .
v_gene: TRBV5-1
j_gene: TRBJ2-2
d_gene: .
CDR3nt: TGCGCCAGCACCAAGAGGGGTACGGGGCCGAACACCGGGGAGCTGTTTTTT
CDR3aa: CASTKRGTGPNTGELFF

abundance: .
v_gene: TRBV10-1
j_gene: TRBJ2-7
d_gene: TRBD2
CDR3nt: TGCGCCAGCAGTGAGGGACTAGCGGTTACCTACGAGCAGTACTTC
CDR3aa: CASSEGLAVTYEQYF

abundance: .
v_gene: TRBV5-1
j_gene: TRBJ1-1
d_gene: .
CDR3nt: TGCGCCAGCAGCCTCCGCTACTTACAAGGTCGGGCTTTCTTT
CDR3aa: CASSLRYLQGRAFF

abundance: .
v_gene: TRBV7-9
j_gene: TRBJ2-1
d_gene: TRBD2
CDR3nt: TGTGCCAGCAGGCAGACTAGCGAAGCCTACAATGAGCAGTTCTTC
CDR3aa: CASRQTSEAYNEQFF

abundance: .
v_gene: TRBV7-8
j_gene: TRBJ2-5
d_gene: .
CDR3nt: TGTGCCAGCAGCTTAGACCCCCCGGACAGCCAAGAGACCCAGTACTTC
CDR3aa: CASSLDPPDSQETQYF

abundance: .
v_gene: TRBV6-1
j_gene: TRBJ1-1
d_gene: .
CDR3nt: TGTGCCAGCAGCTGGGGGGAGAACACTGAAGCTTTCTTT
CDR3aa: CASSWGENTEAFF

abundance: .
v_gene: TRBV28
j_gene: TRBJ1-2
d_gene: .
CDR3nt: TGTGCCAGCAGTGCCCCCCCCGACACGGTTTATGGCTACACCTTC
CDR3aa: CASSAPPDTVYGYTF

abundance: .
v_gene: TRBV5-1
j_gene: TRBJ2-2
d_gene: TRBD2
CDR3nt: TGCGCCAGCAGCTTGGCGGCGGGAGGAAACACCGGGGAGCTGTTTTTT
CDR3aa: CASSLAAGGNTGELFF

abundance: .
v_gene: TRBV5-1
j_gene: TRBJ2-5
d_gene: .
CDR3nt: TGCGCCAGCAGCCTCATCGGACCACAGGAGACCCAGTACTTC
CDR3aa: CASSLIGPQETQYF

abundance: .
v_gene: TRBV27
j_gene: TRBJ2-7
d_gene: TRBD1
CDR3nt: TGTGCCAGCAGCGGGACAGGGGAAACCTACGAGCAGTACTTC
CDR3aa: CASSGTGETYEQYF

abundance: .
v_gene: TRBV7-9
j_gene: TRBJ2-1
d_gene: .
CDR3nt: TGTGCCATCCCCTTAGGCCCTAGCTCCTACAATGAGCAGTTCTTC
CDR3aa: CAIPLGPSSYNEQFF

abundance: .
v_gene: TRBV18
j_gene: TRBJ2-7
d_gene: TRBD1
CDR3nt: TGTGCCAGCTCACCACCACTACAGGGGACCGAGCAGTACTTC
CDR3aa: CASSPPLQGTEQYF

abundance: .
v_gene: TRBV5-1
j_gene: TRBJ2-1
d_gene: TRBD1
CDR3nt: TGCGCCAGCAGGCATCGGGACAGGCGTGAGCAGTTCTTC
CDR3aa: CASRHRDRREQFF

abundance: .
v_gene: TRBV4-1
j_gene: TRBJ2-4
d_gene: TRBD2
CDR3nt: TGCGCCAGCAGCCAAGAACCCCTAGCGGGGTTAGCCAAAAACATTCAGTACTTC
CDR3aa: CASSQEPLAGLAKNIQYF

abundance: .
v_gene: TRBV29-1
j_gene: TRBJ2-3
d_gene: .
CDR3nt: TGCAGCGTTGTTGAGGGCTACTACACAGATACGCAGTATTTT
CDR3aa: CSVVEGYYTDTQYF

abundance: .
v_gene: TRBV16
j_gene: TRBJ2-7
d_gene: .
CDR3nt: TGTGCCAGCAGCCACCCTCGGCAGGGCACATATAGCGAGCAGTACTTC
CDR3aa: CASSHPRQGTYSEQYF

abundance: .
v_gene: TRBV10-3
j_gene: TRBJ2-1
d_gene: TRBD1
CDR3nt: TGTGCCATCAGTACCCCGCCGGACAGGGGCAATGAGCAGTTCTTC
CDR3aa: CAISTPPDRGNEQFF

abundance: .
v_gene: TRBV5-1
j_gene: TRBJ1-2
d_gene: TRBD1
CDR3nt: TGCGCCAGCAGCTCAGACCAGACAGGGAACTATGGCTACACCTTC
CDR3aa: CASSSDQTGNYGYTF

abundance: .
v_gene: TRBV19
j_gene: TRBJ2-1
d_gene: .
CDR3nt: TGTGCCAGTAGTAGGAGCGCCAACAATGCCAATGAGCAGTTCTTC
CDR3aa: CASSRSANNANEQFF

abundance: .
v_gene: TRBV5-1
j_gene: TRBJ1-2
d_gene: TRBD1
CDR3nt: TGCGCCAGCAGCCTAAGACAGGGGAACTATGGCTACACCTTC
CDR3aa: CASSLRQGNYGYTF

abundance: .
v_gene: TRBV10-2
j_gene: TRBJ2-5
d_gene: TRBD1
CDR3nt: TGCGCCAGCAGGGACAGGGCTCGAGGGGAGACCCAGTACTTC
CDR3aa: CASRDRARGETQYF

abundance: .
v_gene: TRBV19
j_gene: TRBJ2-3
d_gene: .
CDR3nt: TGTGCCAGTACCACGCGGGACTCGGGGAAGTTAGATACGCAGTATTTT
CDR3aa: CASTTRDSGKLDTQYF

abundance: .
v_gene: TRBV7-9
j_gene: TRBJ1-5
d_gene: .
CDR3nt: TGTGCCAGCAGCTTCGGATCCAGGGTTAATCAGCCCCAGCATTTT
CDR3aa: CASSFGSRVNQPQHF

abundance: .
v_gene: TRBV14
j_gene: TRBJ2-7
d_gene: .
CDR3nt: TGTGCCAGCAGCCAAGTAAGCCAGGGAAGGCACTTC
CDR3aa: CASSQVSQGRHF

abundance: .
v_gene: TRBV30
j_gene: TRBJ2-2
d_gene: TRBD1
CDR3nt: TGTGCCTGGAATGGACAGGGGGACACCGGGGAGCTGTTTTTT
CDR3aa: CAWNGQGDTGELFF

abundance: .
v_gene: TRBV9
j_gene: TRBJ2-7
d_gene: .
CDR3nt: TGTGCCAGCAGCGTAGTTTCGGGGGCGCCGGGAGTGAGCGAGCAGTACTTC
CDR3aa: CASSVVSGAPGVSEQYF

abundance: once
v_gene: TRBV19
j_gene: TRBJ2-7
d_gene: .
CDR3nt: TGTGCCAGTAGTCCGAGAGGGGACGTATACGAGCAGTACTTC
CDR3aa: CASSPRGDVYEQYF

abundance: medium-sized
v_gene: TRBV28
j_gene: TRBJ2-7
d_gene: .
CDR3nt: TGTGCCAGCAGACCCCGGGCAGAAACCTACGAGCAGTACTTC
CDR3aa: CASRPRAETYEQYF

abundance: .
v_gene: TRBV2
j_gene: TRBJ2-2
d_gene: .
CDR3nt: TGTGCCAGCAGTGAGGGCTCCGCGAACACCGGGGAGCTGTTTTTT
CDR3aa: CASSEGSANTGELFF

abundance: .
v_gene: TRBV30
j_gene: TRBJ2-3
d_gene: TRBD2
CDR3nt: TGTGCCTGGAAGGTAGCGGGGAGCACAGATACGCAGTATTTT
CDR3aa: CAWKVAGSTDTQYF

abundance: .
v_gene: TRBV11-2
j_gene: TRBJ2-7
d_gene: TRBD1
CDR3nt: TGTGCCAGCAGCTTAGATTTTGGACAGGGGACCTACGAGCAGTACTTC
CDR3aa: CASSLDFGQGTYEQYF

abundance: .
v_gene: TRBV28
j_gene: TRBJ1-1
d_gene: .
CDR3nt: TGTGCCAGCACCTACTGGGGGGCCGGGGGGAACACTGAAGCTTTCTTT
CDR3aa: CASTYWGAGGNTEAFF

abundance: .
v_gene: TRBV15
j_gene: TRBJ1-1
d_gene: .
CDR3nt: TGTGCCACCAGCAGAGGAAGGGGCACTGAAGCTTTCTTT
CDR3aa: CATSRGRGTEAFF

abundance: .
v_gene: TRBV28
j_gene: TRBJ1-4
d_gene: TRBD1
CDR3nt: TGTGCCAGCAGTTTACAGGGGGCGAGTGAAAAACTGTTTTTT
CDR3aa: CASSLQGASEKLFF

abundance: few
v_gene: TRBV19
j_gene: TRBJ2-7
d_gene: .
CDR3nt: TGTGCCAGTAGTGGGACACGCGAGCAGTACTTC
CDR3aa: CASSGTREQYF

abundance: .
v_gene: TRBV5-6
j_gene: TRBJ2-3
d_gene: .
CDR3nt: TGTGCCAGCGCCTCCCCCGGCGGGAATGCAGATACGCAGTATTTT
CDR3aa: CASASPGGNADTQYF

abundance: .
v_gene: TRBV11-3
j_gene: TRBJ2-1
d_gene: TRBD2
CDR3nt: TGTGCCAGCAGCTTAAAGACTAGCGGGAGGTATGAGCAGTTCTTC
CDR3aa: CASSLKTSGRYEQFF

abundance: once
v_gene: TRBV28
j_gene: TRBJ2-7
d_gene: TRBD2
CDR3nt: TGTGCCAGCAGGGCCCAACTCGGGAGGACCTACGAGCAGTACTTC
CDR3aa: CASRAQLGRTYEQYF

abundance: .
v_gene: TRBV7-9
j_gene: TRBJ2-5
d_gene: .
CDR3nt: TGTGCCAGCAGCTTAGGCGCAACCTTCGACGGACGCCAAGAGACCCAGTACTTC
CDR3aa: CASSLGATFDGRQETQYF

abundance: .
v_gene: TRBV19
j_gene: TRBJ2-5
d_gene: TRBD2
CDR3nt: TGTGCCAGTAGTACCGCCGGGACTAGCGGGAGAGAGACCCAGTACTTC
CDR3aa: CASSTAGTSGRETQYF

abundance: .
v_gene: TRBV30
j_gene: TRBJ2-4
d_gene: .
CDR3nt: TGTGCCTGGAGTTCCCTCGGAGTTAACATTCAGTACTTC
CDR3aa: CAWSSLGVNIQYF

abundance: .
v_gene: TRBV10-3
j_gene: TRBJ2-3
d_gene: TRBD1
CDR3nt: TGTGCCATCAGTACAGGGGGCGCGACAGATACGCAGTATTTT
CDR3aa: CAISTGGATDTQYF

abundance: .
v_gene: TRBV4-1
j_gene: TRBJ2-7
d_gene: TRBD2
CDR3nt: TGCGCCAGCAGCCAAATACCGGGACTAGCGCCGACTTACTTC
CDR3aa: CASSQIPGLAPTYF

abundance: .
v_gene: TRBV7-6
j_gene: TRBJ1-3
d_gene: .
CDR3nt: TGTGCCAGCAGCTTAGTTGGCAGAAACTCTGGAAACACCATATATTTT
CDR3aa: CASSLVGRNSGNTIYF

abundance: .
v_gene: TRBV27
j_gene: TRBJ2-5
d_gene: TRBD1
CDR3nt: TGTGCCAGCAGCGAGGACAGGGGAGGGACCCAGTACTTC
CDR3aa: CASSEDRGGTQYF

abundance: .
v_gene: TRBV5-1
j_gene: TRBJ2-7
d_gene: .
CDR3nt: TGCGCCAGCAGCTTGATGTCAGGTTCGACCTACGAGCAGTACTTC
CDR3aa: CASSLMSGSTYEQYF

abundance: .
v_gene: TRBV6-5
j_gene: TRBJ2-1
d_gene: .
CDR3nt: TGTGCCAGCAGTTACTCCTTCGATGAGCAGTTCTTC
CDR3aa: CASSYSFDEQFF

abundance: .
v_gene: TRBV5-5
j_gene: TRBJ2-7
d_gene: .
CDR3nt: TGTGCCAGCAGGGCGGGACGGATAGCCTACGAGCAGTACTTC
CDR3aa: CASRAGRIAYEQYF

abundance: once
v_gene: TRBV10-1
j_gene: TRBJ1-2
d_gene: .
CDR3nt: TGCGCCAGCAGTCCAATAGACGGATATGGCTACACCTTC
CDR3aa: CASSPIDGYGYTF